At least ten counts were recorded for the clone carrying this TCR beta chain. Its specificity is unknown. According to the study, TCR beta libraries were built with iRepertoire HTBI primers and CDR3-region Arm-PCR. TCRdb reanalysed the multiplex PCR reads using MiXCR and keeps one entry per CDR3 protein. The repertoire has 350,000 to 500,000 distinct CDR3 sequences, 16% of them found once; the top ten carry about 10%. Time point meaning: newly diagnosed GD, antithyroid drugs for less than 3 months. TCR sequences were obtained from RNA taken from PBMCs. The data are from a study of regulatory T cells in long-lasting Graves disease. Notes on the study in general: No thyroid tissue was studied; the work used peripheral blood only. Accuracy may have suffered from the small sample size. It was in persistent disease that TRBV28, TRBJ1-2 and TRBJ2-5 were favored.

CDR1 and CDR2 from the germline V gene are MDHEN and SYDVKM. The CDR3 runs to 12 residues. V gave up 8 bases and J gave up 3 bases; unmatched junction bases: 1. This same sample was also part of a study on T cells in Graves' hyperthyroidism and ophthalmopathy. That paper adds: Clonotypes that were expanded in thyroid above 0.001 mostly appeared in blood too.

This rearrangement joins TRBV28 to TRBJ1-3; TRBD1 agrees at 7 bases. The input for sequencing was peripheral blood mononuclear cells (PBMCs), taken at new diagnosis, from a patient treated with antithyroid drugs. This receptor was obtained from a woman in her thirties with Graves disease. CDR3 protein: CASWDSGNTIYF. CDR3 bases: TGTGCCAGCTGGGACAGTGGAAACACCATATATTTT.